This TCR beta chain was identified in a study of neurological immune-mediated disorders. Study results and limitations: The most TCR clonal expansion was seen in HTLV-1-associated myelopathy, whereas the least was seen in multiple sclerosis, below the level in healthy controls.

The V gene's germline CDR1 is LNHNV and CDR2 YYDKDF (reference sequence). V was cut by 0 bases and J by 1 base, with 9 bases left in between. This CDR3 spans 15 amino acids. About this clonotype itself: The antigen remains undetermined.

Source material was 2 million unsorted PBMCs, stored at -80 °C in RNAlater. In TCRdb, the 5' RACE reads were re-called with MiXCR into one record per CDR3 protein. The sample yields tens of thousands of distinct CDR3 sequences, about 9.3% seen once. Sequenced material: PBMCs. This sequence originates from a man aged 40-55 years in good health. V is TRBV15 and J is TRBJ2-5; perhaps D is TRBD1 or TRBD2 (5 bases each). The DNA for the CDR3 is TGTGCCACCAGCAGAGAGTCGGGGCCCCAAGAGACCCAGTACTTC. Translating it yields CATSRESGPQETQYF.